This TCR beta chain was recorded in a study of OX40 agonist ivuxolimab in advanced cancers. Generated by immunoSEQ multiplex PCR, the TCRdb table keeps only in-frame clones and is missing some. The sample has 65,000 to 85,000 clones, around nine tenths seen once; the top ten hold over 0.15%. This clone was seen just once. This sample includes further DNA sequences coding for the same CDR3. The V segment lost 3 bases and the J segment 6 bases; nucleotides outside the gene matches: 3. The CDR3 runs 13 residues. Germline V gene data show CDR1 as LGHNA and CDR2 as YNFKEQ. The rearrangement uses TRBV4-2 and TRBJ2-3; the match to TRBD2 covers 7 bases. This clonotype was obtained from an adult with an advanced solid tumor such as melanoma, head and neck, liver or kidney cancer. The starting material was CD4+ or CD8+ T cells sorted from blood, obtained in a trial of the OX40 agonist ivuxolimab. In DNA, the CDR3 is TGTGCCAGCAGCCAGGGGGGGGTTGATACGCAGTATTTT. Translated: CASSQGGVDTQYF.